A single sample is the source of the 11 T cell receptor beta chains below, sequenced in a study of T cells in Graves' hyperthyroidism and ophthalmopathy. Regions amplified from RNA transcripts were the TCR beta CDR3 regions. HTBI primers were used for first-round RT-PCR of the TCR CDR3. TCRdb analysed the multiplex PCR reads with MiXCR anew, one entry per CDR3 protein. This repertoire shows around 500,000 distinct CDR3 sequences, 12% to 15% found once; its top ten account for about 15%. Specimen: blood. The source of these receptors is a woman in her thirties or forties with Graves' hyperthyroidism.

In its sample, this clonotype was seen many times. This chain uses TRBV12-5 with TRBJ2-3; D gene ambiguous. CDR3 length: 15 amino acids. Germline-derived CDR1 and CDR2 are LGHNT and FRNRAP. V was cut by 3 bases and J by 0 bases, with 10 bases left in between. CDR3 in DNA: TGTGCTAGTGGTTTTGGCGCCGCTAGCACAGATACGCAGTATTTT. Its translation is CASGFGAASTDTQYF.

The chain couples TRBV2 to TRBJ1-2; D gene uncertain. The CDR3 spans 14 residues. Trimming cost V 8 bases and J 4 bases, with 17 bases left between them. Germline CDR1 is SNHLY and CDR2 is FYNNEI. In nucleotides, the CDR3 is TGTGCCAGCCAAAACGGCGTCCCGGCCTATGGCTACACCTTC. Translated, it gives CASQNGVPAYGYTF.

The chain employs TRBV19 and TRBJ1-5, with D possibly being TRBD1 (6 bases). Germline V gives CDR1 LNHDA, CDR2 SQIVND (reference sequence). The CDR3 runs 13 residues. Trimming pared 3 bases from V and 6 bases from J, leaving 9 bases between. This CDR3 is CASSIQGGQPQHF. CDR3 nucleotide sequence: TGTGCCAGTAGTATCCAAGGGGGTCAGCCCCAGCATTTT.

This clonotype was counted only a few times. The gene calls are TRBV20-1 and TRBJ2-1, with a possible D match to TRBD2 (5 bases). Germline V CDR1 and CDR2: DFQATT, SNEGSKA (reference sequence). V lost 0 bases, J lost 3 bases, and 15 bases lay in between. This CDR3 has 16 amino acids. The CDR3 loop reads CSARDHALESYNEQFF. CDR3 nucleotides: TGCAGTGCTAGAGATCATGCACTAGAAAGCTACAATGAGCAGTTCTTC.

This clonotype was observed at least ten times. This chain uses TRBV6-1 with TRBJ1-1; D unresolved. Germline values: CDR1 MNHNS, CDR2 SASEGT. This CDR3 contains 12 residues. Trimming took off 7 bases at V and 4 bases at J, with 10 bases between the two ends. CDR3 sequence: CASTRGSTEAFF. In nucleotides, the CDR3 is TGTGCCAGCACGAGAGGGAGCACTGAAGCTTTCTTT.

This clonotype was picked up many times. V and J are TRBV2 and TRBJ1-3; 9 bases are shared with TRBD1. The V segment lost 6 bases and the J segment 4 bases; nucleotides outside the gene matches: 7. This CDR3 comprises 15 residues. Germline CDR1 reads SNHLY; CDR2 reads FYNNEI. The chain's CDR3 is CASSPRGTGGNTIYF. Here the CDR3 DNA reads TGTGCCAGCAGCCCGCGTGGGACAGGGGGAAACACCATATATTTT.

Many counts were recorded for this clonotype. The rearrangement joins TRBV2 to TRBJ2-5; D not resolved. This CDR3 spans 11 amino acids. Per the germline V gene, CDR1 is SNHLY and CDR2 is FYNNEI. Trimming left V 7 bases short and J 1 base short, with 4 bases between. CDR3 DNA sequence: TGTGCCAGCACCACCCAAGAGACCCAGTACTTC. This codes for CASTTQETQYF.

The rearrangement joins TRBV24-1 to TRBJ2-3; 14 bases match TRBD2. CDR3 length equals 14 residues. Trimming at V came to 11 bases and at J to 4 bases, leaving 4 bases not matched to a gene. Germline-derived CDR1 and CDR2 are KGHDR and SFDVKD. The CDR3 here is CAIGTSGSADTQYF. Here the CDR3 DNA reads TGTGCCATCGGGACTAGCGGGAGCGCAGATACGCAGTATTTT.

In this sample, this clonotype turned up many times. V usage is TRBV18 and J usage is TRBJ2-1, with D tentatively TRBD1 or TRBD2 (5 bases each). Looked up from germline, CDR1 is KGHSH and CDR2 is LQKENI. The CDR3 length is 16 residues. V was cut by 2 bases and J by 6 bases, with 17 bases left in between. The CDR3 is CASSPNEGYLGNEQFF. The DNA for the CDR3 is TGTGCCAGCTCACCAAACGAGGGGTACCTGGGCAATGAGCAGTTCTTC.

This clonotype was found a few times. The chain couples TRBV18 to TRBJ2-1, with 9 bases fitting TRBD2. Trimming at V came to 3 bases and at J to 2 bases, leaving 5 bases not matched to a gene. This CDR3 is 16 amino acids long. CDR1 and CDR2 from the germline V gene are KGHSH and LQKENI. CDR3 residues: CASSPRTSDTYNEQFF. The DNA of the CDR3 is TGTGCCAGCTCACCCAGGACTAGCGATACCTACAATGAGCAGTTCTTC.

This clonotype was seen a handful of times. V and J are TRBV6-1 and TRBJ1-4; D remains ambiguous. Germline loops: CDR1 MNHNS, CDR2 SASEGT. The CDR3 totals 13 residues. V gave up 3 bases and J gave up 0 bases, with 2 bases separating them. The CDR3 here is CASSDTTNEKLFF. The CDR3 DNA reads TGTGCCAGCAGTGATACAACTAATGAAAAACTGTTTTTT.